This T cell receptor beta chain was identified in a study of T cells in Graves' hyperthyroidism and ophthalmopathy. Study-wide points: A model of 13 V-J pairs discriminated ophthalmopathy from stable hyperthyroidism.

CDR3 size: 15 residues. Trimming stripped 0 bases from V and 1 base from J, with 9 bases between. Germline V lookup: CDR1 SEHNR, CDR2 FQNEAQ (reference sequence). Amplification of TCR beta CDR3 regions was performed using RNA transcripts as template. First-round RT-PCR targeting the TCR CDR3 was performed with the HTBI primer set. One entry per CDR3 protein results from TCRdb running MiXCR on the multiplex PCR reads. In the table there are hundreds of thousands of distinct CDR3 sequences, over 35% of which are singletons. Points on this clonotype: Its target is not known.

Patients counted as stable if ophthalmopathy did not develop within 18 months. Isolation of PBMCs was performed on 8.5 to 10 ml fresh peripheral blood. The chain recombines TRBV7-9 with TRBJ1-1, with TRBD1 as a possible D gene (5 bases). This TCR was sampled from a man younger than 30 with Graves' hyperthyroidism. The specimen was blood. CDR3 nucleotide sequence: TGTGCCAGCAGCTTAGCGAAGGGGTGGAACACTGAAGCTTTCTTT. The encoded protein is CASSLAKGWNTEAFF.